This T cell receptor (beta chain) was captured by sequencing in a study of shared clonotypes between healthy human individuals. Study-wide results and caveats: As a rule, naive subsets had a larger estimated richness than memory subsets.

Regarding this clone: The antigen remains unidentified.

The CDR3 covers 16 residues. Trimming shortened V by 3 bases and J by 6 bases, and 18 bases separated the two germline ends. In germline, CDR1 is KGHSH, CDR2 LQKENI. TCRdb's copy holds only in-frame clones and misses some; the assay was immunoSEQ multiplex PCR. Here the sample spans 2 million to 3 million clones, 93% being singletons. This sequence originates from a man younger than 30 in good health. Some clones in this sample may be carry-over from other donors' samples. The sample taken for sequencing was naive CD4+ T cells from PBMCs. Stated subset: CD45RA+ positively selected. The chain recombines TRBV18 with TRBJ2-1, with D possibly TRBD2 on 5 matching bases. CDR3 residues: CASSPLVSGSGNEQFF. The CDR3 DNA reads TGTGCCAGCTCACCCCTGGTTTCGGGGTCGGGCAATGAGCAGTTCTTC.